The sequence of this T cell receptor (beta chain) was determined in a study of T cell responses to AZD1222 COVID-19 vaccine. About the research overall: Analyses pooled second doses at about 4 or about 12 weeks. General study points: A mostly white British donor set with more females was recruited, and clonal diversity was possibly underestimated.

For this clone: What it binds is unknown.

TCRdb keeps only in-frame clones here, not all; method: immunoSEQ multiplex PCR. Altogether about 150,000 clones are present, approximately 89% being singletons, with the ten largest covering roughly 15%. Trimming cost V 1 base and J 5 bases, with 9 bases left between them. The CDR3 has 14 residues. Germline lookup yields CDR1 SGHVS and CDR2 FQNEAQ. The clonotype comes from an adult in good health. This sample comprised peripheral blood, obtained on day 0 of AZD1222 vaccination. V gene TRBV7-8 combines with J gene TRBJ2-4, with D maybe TRBD1 (5 bases). The CDR3, as DNA: TGTGCCAGCAGCTTAGGGGGCCCAGAAAACATTCAGTACTTC. This encodes CASSLGGPENIQYF.